This T cell receptor (beta chain) is from a study of cytomegalovirus exposure and HLA in healthy donors. The donors were members of the validation cohort comprising about 120 subjects, separate from the roughly 600-subject first cohort. The method was immunoSEQ multiplex PCR; TCRdb's version includes in-frame clones alone and lacks a portion of them. The table lists approximately 100,000 clones, 88% of them singletons. The germline CDR1 and CDR2 sequences are MDHEN and SYDVKM. CDR3 length equals 17 residues. Trimming cost V 2 bases and J 1 base; bases outside gene matches: 8. Whole-study findings and limits: The study recorded some 160 TCR beta chains that were cytomegalovirus-associated. The dataset shows that most TCR sequences were rare, while some public TCRs occurred in many donors.

Note on this clone: Its antigen remains unknown.

The chain is built from TRBV28 and TRBJ2-7; TRBD2 agrees at 10 bases. The receptor was derived from a woman under 30 in good health and CMV-seropositive. Sequencing was performed on PBMCs. CDR3 in amino acids: CASSLSGGGYSSYEQYF. CDR3 DNA: TGTGCCAGCAGTTTAAGCGGGGGGGGTTACAGTTCCTACGAGCAGTACTTC.